The clone carrying this T cell receptor beta chain was recorded only once. Germline V gives CDR1 SGHRS, CDR2 YFSETQ. There are 13 residues in the CDR3. The V gene end was trimmed by 7 bases and the J gene end by 2 bases; junction bases not matched to a gene: 5. The table came from immunoSEQ multiplex PCR; TCRdb's copy has only in-frame clones and leaves some out. This table holds under 250,000 clones, 88% found once. This sample stems from a study of blood T cell repertoires in COVID-19. This receptor was identified in a man older than 75 with acute or convalescent COVID-19. What was sequenced was peripheral blood. The chain combines TRBV5-1 with TRBJ1-2; the match to TRBD1 covers 7 bases. CDR3 region: CASAQGVNYGYTF. The DNA for the CDR3 is TGCGCCAGCGCCCAGGGGGTCAACTATGGCTACACCTTC. Supplemented by reference TRBV5-1 and TRBJ1-2, the full variable domain reads KAGVTQTPRYLIKTRGQQVTLSCSPISGHRSVSWYQQTPGQGLQFLFEYFSETQRNKGNFPGRFSGRQFSNSRSEMNVSTLELGDSALYLCASAQGVNYGYTFGSGTRLTVV.